One T cell receptor beta chain is described in this entry. Its specific antigen is unknown. Base quality data are lacking; no much larger clone is found one base away. This specimen belongs to a study of T cell responses to AZD1222 COVID-19 vaccine (dated by TCRdb to 2020 to 2022). Describing the broader study: AZD1222 recipients with second doses at about 4 weeks or about 12 weeks were pooled, because spike-specific TCR depth and breadth did not differ between schedules. A total of 233 trial participants underwent TCR sequencing, of whom approximately 200 had received two doses of AZD1222 and approximately 26 had received two doses of the MenACWY control vaccine. Trial participants were enrolled into age subgroups of 18-55, 56-69 and 70-plus years, which contained about 150, 28 and 57 TCR-sequenced participants, respectively.

Paper-wide results and their limitations: Participants were mostly white British and included more females than males, and it was suggested by the authors that clonal diversity may have been underestimated. The whole spike protein was spanned by vaccine-associated CD4 TCRs, and dominant responses were seen in regions 160-218 and 743-854. Because no day 14 peak-response samples were available, repertoires were characterized only after the peak T cell response. Spike-specific TCR breadth and depth rose significantly after two AZD1222 doses compared with day 0 and with MenACWY recipients. Reportedly, close to half of the unique spike-specific TCRs recognized epitopes lying outside the regions that are mutated in the B.1.351 and B.1.1.7 variants. Conclusions about previously exposed vaccinees are limited because only five to seven AZD1222 recipients were SARS-CoV-2 seropositive at baseline. In the small 56-69-year group, the increase in depth fell short of significance, most likely because of low power.

The CDR3 regions of human TCRbeta chains were analyzed by immunosequencing. The source study handled its data this way. TCRs in the repertoires were matched against a reference library of SARS-CoV-2-specific TCRs that had been generated with the MIRA antigen-specificity platform. Breadth was defined as the fraction of unique TCRs that were SARS-CoV-2-associated. Depth was defined as the fraction of total T cells that were SARS-CoV-2-associated. Each spike-specific TCR was assigned to its reactive spike region and to a CD4 or CD8 class using the MIRA data. Log10-transformed breadth and depth values were compared by one-way ANOVA with Sidak's multiple comparisons tests. TCRdb took over this immuneACCESS table, retaining in-frame rearrangements with V and J assigned. Such tables are incomplete; in checked studies, under half of the missing clones stem from an unresolved V gene, and the remainder is unexplained. That table supplies the V and J calls and clone size; D and trimming were determined from the DNA. This sample holds around 70,000 clones; 80% were observed only once. The ten most abundant clones make up roughly 12% of the sample.

This specimen's time point label, interpreted: baseline before first vaccination. Samples from vaccinated people were obtained from the UK trials COV001 and COV002, which included a single-blind randomized controlled phase 2/3 trial of AZD1222 (ChAdOx1 nCoV-19) in healthy adults. For TCRbeta chain sequencing, PBMC samples were collected from trial participants at day 0 and at day 28 after the second dose. V is reduced by 3 bases and J by 8 bases, leaving a spacing of 11 bases between them. The germline V gene yields SGHRS for CDR1 and YFSETQ for CDR2. From the cysteine through the phenylalanine, the CDR3 covers 13 amino acids. CDR3 DNA only is kept here, 39 bases in frame from base 1.

This clonotype was sampled from an adult in good health. This specimen was peripheral blood, taken on day 0 of AZD1222 vaccination. This chain is built from TRBV5-1 and TRBJ2-2, with no D gene named confidently. The CDR3 protein sequence reads: CASSWAGRGELFF. The nucleotide sequence is TGCGCCAGCAGCTGGGCCGGGCGGGGGGAGCTGTTTTTT.